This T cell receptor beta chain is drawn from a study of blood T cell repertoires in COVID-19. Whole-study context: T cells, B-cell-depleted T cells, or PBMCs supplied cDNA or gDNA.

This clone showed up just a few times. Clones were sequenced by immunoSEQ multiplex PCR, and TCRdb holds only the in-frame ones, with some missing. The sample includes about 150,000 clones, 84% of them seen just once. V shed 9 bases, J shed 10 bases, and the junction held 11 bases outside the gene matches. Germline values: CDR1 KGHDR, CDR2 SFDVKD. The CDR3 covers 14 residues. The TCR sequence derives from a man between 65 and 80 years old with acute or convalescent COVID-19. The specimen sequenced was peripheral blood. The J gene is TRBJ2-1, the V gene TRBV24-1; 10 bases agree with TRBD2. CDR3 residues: CATLGSGGVSEQFF. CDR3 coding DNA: TGTGCCACCTTGGGAAGCGGGGGGGTAAGCGAGCAGTTCTTC.